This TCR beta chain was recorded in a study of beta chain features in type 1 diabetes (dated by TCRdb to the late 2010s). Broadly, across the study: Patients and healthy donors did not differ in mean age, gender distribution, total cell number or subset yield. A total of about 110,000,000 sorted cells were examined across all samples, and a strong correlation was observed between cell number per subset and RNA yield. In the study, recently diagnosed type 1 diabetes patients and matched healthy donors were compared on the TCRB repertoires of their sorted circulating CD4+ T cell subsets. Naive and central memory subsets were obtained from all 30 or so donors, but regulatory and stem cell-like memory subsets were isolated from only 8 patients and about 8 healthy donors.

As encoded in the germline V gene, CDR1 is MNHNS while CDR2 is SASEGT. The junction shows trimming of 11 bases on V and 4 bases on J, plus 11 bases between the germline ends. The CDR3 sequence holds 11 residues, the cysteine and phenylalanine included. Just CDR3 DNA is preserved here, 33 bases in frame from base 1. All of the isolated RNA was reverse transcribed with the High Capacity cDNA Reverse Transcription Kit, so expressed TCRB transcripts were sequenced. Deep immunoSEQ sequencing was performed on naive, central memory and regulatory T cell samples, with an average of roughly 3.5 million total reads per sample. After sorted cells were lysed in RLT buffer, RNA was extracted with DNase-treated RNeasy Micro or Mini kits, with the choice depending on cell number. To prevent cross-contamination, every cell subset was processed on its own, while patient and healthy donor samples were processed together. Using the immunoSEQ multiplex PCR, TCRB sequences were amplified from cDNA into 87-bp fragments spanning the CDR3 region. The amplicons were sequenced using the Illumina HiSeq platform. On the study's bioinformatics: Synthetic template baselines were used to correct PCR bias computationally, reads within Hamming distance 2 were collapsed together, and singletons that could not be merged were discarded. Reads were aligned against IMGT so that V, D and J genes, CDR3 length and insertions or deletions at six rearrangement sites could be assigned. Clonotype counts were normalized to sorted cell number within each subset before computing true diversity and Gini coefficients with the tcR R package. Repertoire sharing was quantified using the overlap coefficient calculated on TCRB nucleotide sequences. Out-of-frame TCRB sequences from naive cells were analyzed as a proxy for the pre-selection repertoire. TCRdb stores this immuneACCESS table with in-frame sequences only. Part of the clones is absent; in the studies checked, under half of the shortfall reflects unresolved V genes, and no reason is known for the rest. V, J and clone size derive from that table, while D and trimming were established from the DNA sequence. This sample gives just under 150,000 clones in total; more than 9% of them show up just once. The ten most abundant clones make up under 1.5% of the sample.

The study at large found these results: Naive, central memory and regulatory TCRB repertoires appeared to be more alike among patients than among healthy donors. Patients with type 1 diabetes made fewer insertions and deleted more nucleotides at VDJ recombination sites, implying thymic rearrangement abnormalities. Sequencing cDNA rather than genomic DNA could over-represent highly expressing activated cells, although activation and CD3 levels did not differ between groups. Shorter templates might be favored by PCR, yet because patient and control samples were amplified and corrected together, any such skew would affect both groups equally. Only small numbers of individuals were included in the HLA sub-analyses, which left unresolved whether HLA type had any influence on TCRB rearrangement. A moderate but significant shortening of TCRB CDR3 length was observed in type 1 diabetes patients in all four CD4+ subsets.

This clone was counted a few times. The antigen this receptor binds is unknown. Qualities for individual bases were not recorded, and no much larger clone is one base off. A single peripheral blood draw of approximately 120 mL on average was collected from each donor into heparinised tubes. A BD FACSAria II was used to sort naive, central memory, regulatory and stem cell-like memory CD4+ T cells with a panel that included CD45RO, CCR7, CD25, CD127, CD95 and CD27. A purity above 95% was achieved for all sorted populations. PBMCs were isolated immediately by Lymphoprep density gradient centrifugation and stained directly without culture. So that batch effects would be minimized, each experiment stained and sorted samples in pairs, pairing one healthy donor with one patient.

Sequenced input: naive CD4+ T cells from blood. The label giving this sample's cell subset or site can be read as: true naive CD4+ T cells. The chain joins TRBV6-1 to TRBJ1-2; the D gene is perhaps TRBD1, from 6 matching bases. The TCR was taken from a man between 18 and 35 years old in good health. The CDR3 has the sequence CASGQSYGYTF. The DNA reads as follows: TGTGCCTCCGGACAGTCCTATGGCTACACCTTC.